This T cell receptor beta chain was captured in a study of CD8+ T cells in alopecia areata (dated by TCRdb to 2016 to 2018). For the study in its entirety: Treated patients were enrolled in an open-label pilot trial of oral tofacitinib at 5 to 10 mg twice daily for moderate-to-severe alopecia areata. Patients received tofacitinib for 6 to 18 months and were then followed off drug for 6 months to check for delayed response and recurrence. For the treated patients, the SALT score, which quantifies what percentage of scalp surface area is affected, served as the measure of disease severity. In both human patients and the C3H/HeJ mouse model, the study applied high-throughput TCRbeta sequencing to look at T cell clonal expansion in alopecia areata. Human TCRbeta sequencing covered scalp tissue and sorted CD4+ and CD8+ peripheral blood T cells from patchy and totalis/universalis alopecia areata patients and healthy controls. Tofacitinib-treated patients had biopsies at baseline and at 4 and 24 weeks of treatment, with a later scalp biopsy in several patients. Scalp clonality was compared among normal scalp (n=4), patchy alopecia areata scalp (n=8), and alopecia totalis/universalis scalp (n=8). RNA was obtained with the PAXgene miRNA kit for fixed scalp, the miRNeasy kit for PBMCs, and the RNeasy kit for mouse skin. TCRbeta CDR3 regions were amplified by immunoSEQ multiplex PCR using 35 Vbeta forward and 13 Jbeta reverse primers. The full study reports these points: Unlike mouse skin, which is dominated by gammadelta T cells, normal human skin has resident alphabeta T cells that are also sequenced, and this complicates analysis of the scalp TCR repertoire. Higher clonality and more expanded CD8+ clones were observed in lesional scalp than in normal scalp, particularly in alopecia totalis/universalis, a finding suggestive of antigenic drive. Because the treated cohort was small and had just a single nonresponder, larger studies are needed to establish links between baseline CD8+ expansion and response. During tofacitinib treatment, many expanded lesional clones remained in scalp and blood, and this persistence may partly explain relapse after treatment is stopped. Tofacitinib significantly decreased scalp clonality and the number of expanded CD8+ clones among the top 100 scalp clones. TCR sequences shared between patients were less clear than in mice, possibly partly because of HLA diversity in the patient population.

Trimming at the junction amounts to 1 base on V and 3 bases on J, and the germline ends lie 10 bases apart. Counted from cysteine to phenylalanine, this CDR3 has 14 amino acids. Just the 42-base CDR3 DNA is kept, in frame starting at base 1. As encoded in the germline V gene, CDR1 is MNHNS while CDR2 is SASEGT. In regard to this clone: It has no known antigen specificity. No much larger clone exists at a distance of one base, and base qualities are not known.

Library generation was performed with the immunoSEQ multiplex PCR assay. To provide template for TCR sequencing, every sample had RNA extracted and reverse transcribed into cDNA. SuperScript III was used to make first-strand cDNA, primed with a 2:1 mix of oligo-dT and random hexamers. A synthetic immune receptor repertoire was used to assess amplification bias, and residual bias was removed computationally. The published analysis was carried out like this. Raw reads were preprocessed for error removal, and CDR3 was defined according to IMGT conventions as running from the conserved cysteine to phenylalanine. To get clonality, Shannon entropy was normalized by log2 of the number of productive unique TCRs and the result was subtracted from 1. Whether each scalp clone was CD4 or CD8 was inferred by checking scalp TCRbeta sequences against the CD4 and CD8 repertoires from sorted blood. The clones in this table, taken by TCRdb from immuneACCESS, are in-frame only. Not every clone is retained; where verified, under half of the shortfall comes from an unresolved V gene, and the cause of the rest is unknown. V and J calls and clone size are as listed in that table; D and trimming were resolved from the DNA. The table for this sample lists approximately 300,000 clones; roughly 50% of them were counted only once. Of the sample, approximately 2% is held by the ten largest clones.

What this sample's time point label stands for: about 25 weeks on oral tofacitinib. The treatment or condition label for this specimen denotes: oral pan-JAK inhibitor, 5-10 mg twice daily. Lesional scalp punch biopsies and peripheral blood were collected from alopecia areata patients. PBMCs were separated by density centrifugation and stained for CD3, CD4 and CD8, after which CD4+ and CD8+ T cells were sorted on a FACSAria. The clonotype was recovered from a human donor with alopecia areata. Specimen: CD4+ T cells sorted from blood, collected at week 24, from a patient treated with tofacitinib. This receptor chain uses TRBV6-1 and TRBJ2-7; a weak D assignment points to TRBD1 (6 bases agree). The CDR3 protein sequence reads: CASSEGGRVYEQYF. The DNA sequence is TGTGCCAGCAGTGAAGGGGGGCGCGTCTACGAGCAGTACTTC.